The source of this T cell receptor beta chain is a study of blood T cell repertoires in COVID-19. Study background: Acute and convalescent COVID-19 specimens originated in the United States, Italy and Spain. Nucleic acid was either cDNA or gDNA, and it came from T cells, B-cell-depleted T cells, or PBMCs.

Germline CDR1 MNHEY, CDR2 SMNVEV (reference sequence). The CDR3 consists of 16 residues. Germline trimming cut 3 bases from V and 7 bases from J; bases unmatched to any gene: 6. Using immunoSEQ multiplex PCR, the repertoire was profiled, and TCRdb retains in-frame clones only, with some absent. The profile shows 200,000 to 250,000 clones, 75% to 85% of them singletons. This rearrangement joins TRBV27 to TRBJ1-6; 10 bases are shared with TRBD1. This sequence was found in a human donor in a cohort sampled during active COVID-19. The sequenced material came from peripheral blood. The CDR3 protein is CASSLGTGERNSPLHF. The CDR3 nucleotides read TGTGCCAGCAGTTTGGGGACAGGGGAGCGGAATTCACCCCTCCACTTT.